This T cell receptor beta chain was sequenced during a study of blood T cell repertoires in COVID-19. The wider study: Specimens from acute and convalescent COVID-19 originated in the United States, Italy and Spain.

This CDR3 is 13 amino acids long. V trimming: 8 bases; J trimming: 5 bases; junction bases outside the gene matches: 6. Patients in Seattle were enrolled during active infection, then followed longitudinally. In the authors' workflow: Estimation of nucleated cell counts relied on the amplification of reference gene primers. Produced via immunoSEQ multiplex PCR; TCRdb's table is partial and in-frame only. V and J calls and clone size are copied from that table; D and trimming were computed from the DNA. The table lists about 300,000 clones, approximately 89% of them singletons. The source of this sequence is a woman under 40 with COVID-19, enrolled during active disease. The source material was peripheral blood. This chain connects TRBV12-3 or TRBV12-4 to TRBJ2-1, with TRBD1 matching over 7 bases. The CDR3 protein is CASGDRDNNEQFF. The CDR3 bases are TGTGCCAGCGGGGACAGAGACAACAATGAGCAGTTCTTC.